The 23 T cell receptor beta chains below were found in one sample sequenced in a study of blood T cells in healthy people across ages (dated by TCRdb to the mid-2010s). Libraries were constructed by 5' RACE. For sequencing, an Illumina HiSeq 2500 was employed. The second PCR ran for roughly 7 to 11 cycles and used a J-beta primer mix along with a sample-barcoded 5' primer. TCRdb redid the processing of the public reads, applying fastp at Q25 and MiXCR, and retained in-frame beta chains. Rows are combined by CDR3 protein, so each entry shows the most common genes and DNA. Present in this sample are 1.5 million to 2 million distinct CDR3 sequences, approximately 30% of which were seen just once. About 8% of the sample goes to the ten largest clones. The material sequenced was blood. The source is a woman younger than 45 in good health.

On this clonotype: This could be a read error, since a much larger clone is one nucleotide away. J is TRBJ1-2 and V is TRBV12-3 or TRBV12-4; D uncertain. The CDR3 sequence is 14 residues long. CDR3 residues: CASRLGQPNYGYTF. CDR3 nucleotide sequence: TGTGCCAGCAGGTTAGGCCAGCCAAACTATGGCTACACCTTC.

The chain couples TRBV5-1 to TRBJ2-5; 11 bases agree with TRBD2. The V gene's germline CDR1 is SGHRS and CDR2 YFSETQ. The CDR3 has 15 amino acids. Trimming cost V 1 base and J 4 bases; bases outside gene matches: 3. This CDR3 reads CASSLYSGGAETQYF. Written as DNA, the CDR3 is TGCGCCAGCAGCTTGTATAGCGGGGGGGCAGAGACCCAGTACTTC.

The DNA of the CDR3 is TGTGCCACCTCCTACGGGGGCGCAGGCTATGGCTACACCTTC. Residues: CATSYGGAGYGYTF. This sequence joins TRBV6-2 or TRBV6-3 and TRBJ1-2; maybe TRBD1 (6 bases). The CDR3 has 14 amino acids. Germline V lookup: CDR1 MNHEY, CDR2 SVGEGT. Trimming removed 10 bases from V and 4 bases from J, with 19 bases in between.

This clonotype was counted many times. V usage is TRBV15 and J usage is TRBJ2-5; tentatively, D is TRBD2 (5 bases). CDR3 length equals 15 residues. Germline assignment: CDR1 LNHNV and CDR2 YYDKDF (reference sequence). Trimming took 3 bases from V and 2 from J, leaving 13 bases between them. Here the CDR3 DNA reads TGTGCCACCAGCAGGGAGGACGGATTACAAGAGACCCAGTACTTC. It codes for CATSREDGLQETQYF.

The sample holds many counts of this clonotype. This rearrangement joins TRBV28 to TRBJ2-7, with D possibly being TRBD1 (6 bases). Germline V gene sequence: CDR1 MDHEN, CDR2 SYDVKM. This CDR3 has 14 amino acids. V was pared by 6 bases and J by 4 bases, with 16 bases between. Here the CDR3 DNA reads TGTGCCAGCAGAGTGGACAGTAACCCGTACGAGCAGTACTTC. This encodes CASRVDSNPYEQYF.

Concerning this clonotype itself: A clone one base away is much larger, so this may be a read error. V usage is TRBV5-1 and J usage is TRBJ2-7, with TRBD1 matching over 11 bases. The CDR3 has 15 residues. CDR1 is SGHRS, CDR2 YFSETQ, per germline. The CDR3 nucleotides are TGCGCCGGCAGCTACACGGACAGGGGGCCCTACGAGCAGTACTTC. It is translated as CAGSYTDRGPYEQYF.

The table lists this clonotype with a few counts. The V and J genes are TRBV2 and TRBJ1-2; D unresolved. Germline loops: CDR1 SNHLY, CDR2 FYNNEI. Trimming stripped 3 bases from V and 7 bases from J, with 6 bases between. This CDR3 has 11 residues. The CDR3 is CASSEMGGYTF. DNA for the CDR3: TGTGCCAGCAGTGAGATGGGTGGCTACACCTTC.

A remark on this clonotype: A much larger clone sits a single nucleotide away, making a read error possible. The rearrangement links TRBV10-3 to TRBJ2-5; 7 positions match TRBD2. The germline gives CDR1 ENHRY, CDR2 SYGVKD. This CDR3 has 18 amino acids. The CDR3 DNA reads TGTGCCATCCGTGAGCCAATCGGAGGGACTACGCTCCAAGAGACCCAGTACTTC. Translation: CAIREPIGGTTLQETQYF.

The CDR3 DNA sequence: TGTGCCAGCAGCGTATCGGTATCAAGCACAGATACGCAGTATTTT. Its translation: CASSVSVSSTDTQYF. The chain employs TRBV9 and TRBJ2-3; no clear D. The CDR3 consists of 15 residues. Trimming stripped 1 base from V and 0 bases from J, with 9 bases between. CDR1 and CDR2 from the germline V gene are SGDLS and YYNGEE. The whole variable domain, filled in from reference TRBV9 and TRBJ2-3, reads DSGVTQTPKHLITATGQRVTLRCSPRSGDLSVYWYQQSLDQGLQFLIQYYNGEERAKGNILERFSAQQFPDLHSELNLSSLELGDSALYFCASSVSVSSTDTQYFGPGTRLTVL.

The chain has TRBV5-1 and TRBJ1-2, with 7 bases identical to TRBD1. V dropped 0 bases and J dropped 8; count of bases not matched to a gene: 7. There are 14 residues in the CDR3. Germline V gene sequence: CDR1 SGHRS, CDR2 YFSETQ. As DNA, the CDR3 is TGCGCCAGCAGCTTGGCACAGGGGATGAGGGGCTACACCTTC. Its translation: CASSLAQGMRGYTF.

This chain connects TRBV10-3 to TRBJ1-2; D gene ambiguous. Per germline, CDR1 ENHRY and CDR2 SYGVKD. V was clipped by 2 bases and J by 3 bases, with 10 bases between them. The CDR3 is 14 residues long. CDR3 loop: CAISERKIYYGYTF. The CDR3 region has the DNA TGTGCCATCAGTGAGAGGAAGATCTACTATGGCTACACCTTC.

The CDR3 is CASSSRDQSGTDTQYF. DNA for the CDR3: TGTGCCAGCAGCTCCCGGGACCAGTCGGGGACAGATACGCAGTATTTT. V and J are TRBV7-9 and TRBJ2-3; D may be TRBD1 or TRBD2 (5 bases each). This CDR3 region has 16 residues. V lost 4 bases to trimming and J lost 3 bases, with 17 bases between them. CDR1 SEHNR and CDR2 FQNEAQ come from the germline V gene (reference sequence).

The chain joins TRBV4-2 to TRBJ2-3, with 8 bases aligning to TRBD1. Germline V gene data show CDR1 as LGHNA and CDR2 as YNFKEQ. V lost 1 base to trimming and J lost 2 bases; unmatched junction nucleotides: 14. This CDR3 comprises 19 residues. CDR3 in amino acids: CASSQAPDPGQGPTDTQYF. For the CDR3, the DNA is TGTGCCAGCAGCCAAGCACCCGACCCCGGACAGGGTCCCACAGATACGCAGTATTTT.

This clonotype was counted between two and nine times. This chain links TRBV27 with TRBJ2-1; a possible D gene is TRBD2 (6 bases). CDR3 length: 13 residues. The V and J ends lost 6 bases and 7 bases respectively, with 13 bases between them. Germline CDR1 MNHEY, CDR2 SMNVEV (reference sequence). CDR3 region: CASSATTRNEQFF. In nucleotides, the CDR3 is TGTGCCAGCAGCGCCACGACTAGAAATGAGCAGTTCTTC.

This clonotype was observed at least ten times. The chain is built from TRBV29-1 and TRBJ2-3; a possible D gene is TRBD2 (6 bases). Trimming removed 4 bases at V and 0 bases at J, with 14 bases between. In germline, CDR1 is SQVTM, CDR2 ANQGSEA. This CDR3 spans 15 amino acids. Here the CDR3 DNA reads TGCAGCGTTGGTGCTAGCGACACTAGCACAGATACGCAGTATTTT. It specifies CSVGASDTSTDTQYF.

In its sample, this clonotype was seen once. The CDR3 ends on some other residue instead of the conserved phenylalanine or tryptophan, so this is likely a read error. The chain is built from TRBV5-1 and TRBJ2-5; D call uncertain. The CDR3 loop spans 13 amino acids. Germline V gene data show CDR1 as SGHRS and CDR2 as YFSETQ. The V end was cut by 9 bases, the J end by 0 bases, with 12 bases between. The CDR3 DNA reads as TGCGCCACCAAGAGCACGTACCAAGAGACCCAGTACTCC. Residues: CATKSTYQETQYS.

This chain links TRBV28 with TRBJ2-7, with TRBD2 as a possible D gene (5 bases). The V end lost 2 bases, the J end lost 4 bases, and 12 bases lay between the germline ends. Germline CDR1 MDHEN, CDR2 SYDVKM. This CDR3 spans 14 amino acids. CDR3 residues: CASSLGSLGYEQYF. CDR3 nucleotide sequence: TGTGCCAGCAGTTTAGGGAGTCTTGGTTACGAGCAGTACTTC.

The gene calls are TRBV12-3 or TRBV12-4 and TRBJ2-3, with unresolved D. V gave up 3 bases and J gave up 7 bases, with 8 bases separating them. The CDR3 extends over 12 amino acids. The CDR3 loop reads CASSFFEHTQYF. The CDR3 coding sequence is TGTGCCAGCAGTTTTTTTGAACATACGCAGTATTTT.

This clonotype showed up just a few times. The chain combines TRBV29-1 with TRBJ2-3; maybe TRBD1 (5 bases). The germline V and J ends were trimmed by 4 bases and 2 bases, with 16 bases remaining between them. Looked up from germline, CDR1 is SQVTM and CDR2 is ANQGSEA. The CDR3 has 15 residues. The CDR3 sequence is CSVVSPRVDTDTQYF. In DNA, the CDR3 is TGCAGCGTTGTCAGCCCCAGGGTAGACACAGATACGCAGTATTTT.

This clonotype was counted only a few times. The rearrangement uses TRBV11-2 and TRBJ2-1; the match to TRBD2 covers 12 bases. The J segment lost 15 bases and the V segment lost 4 bases, leaving 1 base of the junction unmatched. Germline V gene data show CDR1 as SGHAT and CDR2 as FQNNGV. This CDR3 comprises 11 residues. The CDR3 loop is CASSSSGRGFF. The CDR3 DNA is TGTGCCAGCAGCTCTAGCGGGAGGGGGTTCTTC.

This clonotype was seen ten or more times. The V and J genes are TRBV24-1 and TRBJ2-1; the match to TRBD2 covers 10 bases. V lost 5 bases to trimming and J lost 10 bases; unmatched junction nucleotides: 4. Germline CDR1 reads KGHDR; CDR2 reads SFDVKD. The CDR3 runs to 13 residues. The CDR3 here is CATSVAGGWEQFF. The CDR3 nucleotides read TGTGCCACCAGTGTAGCGGGGGGTTGGGAGCAGTTCTTC.

As to this clonotype: Since a much larger clone is just one base distant, this may be a read error. V is TRBV20-1 and J is TRBJ2-5; possible D gene TRBD1, 5 bases. V was trimmed by 0 bases and J by 11 bases, leaving 16 bases between them. This CDR3 is 13 amino acids long. The germline V gene has CDR1 DFQATT and CDR2 SNEGSKA (reference sequence). CDR3 bases: TGCAGTGCTAGAGATTACAGGACATTTGAGCAGTACTTC. This encodes CSARDYRTFEQYF.

CDR3 amino acids: CSARGQRSTDTQYF. In DNA, the CDR3 is TGCAGTGCTAGAGGGCAGCGAAGCACAGATACGCAGTATTTT. V and J are TRBV20-1 and TRBJ2-3; no clear D. Germline V gene lookup returns CDR1 DFQATT and CDR2 SNEGSKA (reference sequence). V shed 1 base and J shed 0 bases, with 8 bases lying between them. The CDR3 has 14 residues.